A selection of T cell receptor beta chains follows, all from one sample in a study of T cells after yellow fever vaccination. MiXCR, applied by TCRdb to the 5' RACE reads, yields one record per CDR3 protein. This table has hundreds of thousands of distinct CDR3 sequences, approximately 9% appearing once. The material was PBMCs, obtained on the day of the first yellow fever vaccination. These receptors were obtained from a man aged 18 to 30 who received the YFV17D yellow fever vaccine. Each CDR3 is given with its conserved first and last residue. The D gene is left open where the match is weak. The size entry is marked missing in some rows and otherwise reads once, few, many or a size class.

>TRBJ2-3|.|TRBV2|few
CASSEALATDTQYF
TGTGCCAGCAGTGAAGCACTGGCCACAGATACGCAGTATTTT
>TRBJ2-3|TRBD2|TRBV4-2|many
CASSPWGGGVPSSTDTQYF
TGTGCCAGCAGCCCCTGGGGCGGGGGGGTCCCCTCCTCCACAGATACGCAGTATTTT
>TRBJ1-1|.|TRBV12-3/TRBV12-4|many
CASSSHRATNTEAFF
TGTGCCAGCAGTTCCCACAGGGCCACGAACACTGAAGCTTTCTTT
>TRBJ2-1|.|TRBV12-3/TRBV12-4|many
CASSTGRASYNEQFF
TGTGCCAGCAGTACCGGCCGGGCCTCCTACAATGAGCAGTTCTTC
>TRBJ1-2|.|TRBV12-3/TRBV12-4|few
CASSFGEHYGYTF
TGTGCCAGCAGTTTCGGGGAACACTATGGCTACACCTTC
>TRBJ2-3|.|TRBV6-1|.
CASSVPAFSGPEDTQYF
TGTGCCAGCAGTGTCCCGGCCTTCTCCGGGCCCGAGGATACGCAGTATTTT
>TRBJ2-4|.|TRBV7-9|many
CANFRRVAKNIQYF
TGTGCCAACTTCCGAAGGGTAGCCAAAAACATTCAGTACTTC
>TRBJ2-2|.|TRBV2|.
CASIMGETVGGELFF
TGTGCCAGCATCATGGGGGAGACGGTCGGCGGGGAGCTGTTTTTT
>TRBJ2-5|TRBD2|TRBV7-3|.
CASSPEPGRVETQYF
TGTGCCAGCAGCCCTGAGCCGGGGAGGGTGGAGACCCAGTACTTC
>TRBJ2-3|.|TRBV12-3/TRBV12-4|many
CASSPFRATDTQYF
TGTGCCAGCAGTCCCTTTAGGGCAACAGATACGCAGTATTTT
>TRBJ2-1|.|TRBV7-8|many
CASSFRGASYNEQFF
TGTGCCAGCAGCTTTCGGGGGGCCTCCTACAATGAGCAGTTCTTC
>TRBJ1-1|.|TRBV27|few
CASSLGPGYTEAFF
TGTGCCAGCAGTTTAGGTCCGGGGTACACTGAAGCTTTCTTT
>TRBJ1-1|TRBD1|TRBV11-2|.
CASSTQGAGTEAFF
TGTGCCAGCAGCACCCAGGGGGCAGGCACTGAAGCTTTCTTT
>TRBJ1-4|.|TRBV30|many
CAWRGATNEKLFF
TGTGCCTGGAGGGGAGCAACTAATGAAAAACTGTTTTTT
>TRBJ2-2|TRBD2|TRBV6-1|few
CASTRDYLNTGELFF
TGTGCCAGCACCCGGGACTACTTGAACACCGGGGAGCTGTTTTTT
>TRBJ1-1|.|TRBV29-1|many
CSVTWMNTEAFF
TGCAGCGTCACATGGATGAACACTGAAGCTTTCTTT
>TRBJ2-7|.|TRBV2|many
CASSEAHYSTYEQYF
TGTGCCAGCAGTGAAGCGCACTACAGCACCTACGAGCAGTACTTC
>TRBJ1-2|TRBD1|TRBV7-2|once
CASSFGQGTRGYTF
TGTGCCAGCAGCTTTGGACAGGGAACTCGGGGCTACACCTTC
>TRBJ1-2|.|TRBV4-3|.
CASSQGSWPDRYTF
TGCGCCAGCAGCCAAGGATCGTGGCCGGACAGATACACCTTC
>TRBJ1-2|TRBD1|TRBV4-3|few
CASSQPGTGLNYGYTF
TGCGCCAGCAGCCAACCCGGGACAGGACTCAACTATGGCTACACCTTC
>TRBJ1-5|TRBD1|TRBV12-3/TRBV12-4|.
CASRLQGPGTPQHF
TGTGCCAGCAGGCTACAGGGGCCCGGGACGCCCCAGCATTTT
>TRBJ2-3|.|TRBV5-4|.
CASRIGGVRDTQYF
TGTGCCAGCAGAATTGGTGGGGTGAGGGATACGCAGTATTTT
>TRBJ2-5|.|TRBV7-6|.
CASSSRSRETQYF
TGTGCCAGCAGTTCAAGATCCCGGGAGACCCAGTACTTC
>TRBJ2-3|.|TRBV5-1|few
CASSPQGGRTDTQYF
TGCGCCAGCAGCCCGCAGGGGGGCAGGACAGATACGCAGTATTTT
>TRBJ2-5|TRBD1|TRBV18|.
CASSPGTGWETQYF
TGTGCCAGCTCACCTGGGACAGGCTGGGAGACCCAGTACTTC
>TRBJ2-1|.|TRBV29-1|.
CSVEDYREQFF
TGCAGCGTTGAAGATTACCGGGAGCAGTTCTTC
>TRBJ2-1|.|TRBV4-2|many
CASLARGVGQFF
TGTGCCAGCCTTGCGAGAGGAGTGGGGCAGTTCTTC
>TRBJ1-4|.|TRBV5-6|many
CASSILQPQNEKLFF
TGTGCCAGCAGCATCCTACAGCCACAGAATGAAAAACTGTTTTTT
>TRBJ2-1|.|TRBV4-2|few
CASSQGWNEQFF
TGTGCCAGCAGCCAAGGGTGGAATGAGCAGTTCTTC
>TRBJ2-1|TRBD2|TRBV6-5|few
CASSYRAGGDNEQFF
TGTGCCAGCAGTTACAGGGCGGGGGGAGACAATGAGCAGTTCTTC